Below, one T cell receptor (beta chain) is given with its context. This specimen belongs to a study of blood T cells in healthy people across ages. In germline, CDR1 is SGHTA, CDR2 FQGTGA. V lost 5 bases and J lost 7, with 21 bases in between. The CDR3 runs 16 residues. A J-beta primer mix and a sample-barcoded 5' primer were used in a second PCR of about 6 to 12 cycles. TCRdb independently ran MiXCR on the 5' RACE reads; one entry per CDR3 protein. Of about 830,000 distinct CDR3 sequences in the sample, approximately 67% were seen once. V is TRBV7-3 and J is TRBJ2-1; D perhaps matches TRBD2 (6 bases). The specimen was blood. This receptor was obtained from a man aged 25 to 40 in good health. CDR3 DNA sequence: TGTGCCAGCAGCCCTTCTGGTTGGCGGGGTGGGAATGAGCAGTTCTTC. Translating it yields CASSPSGWRGGNEQFF.